These 7 T cell receptor beta chains share one sample of origin, sequenced in a study of blood T cell repertoires in COVID-19. Profiling relied on immunoSEQ multiplex PCR, and the TCRdb table lists in-frame clones only, not all of them. The data show approximately 70,000 clones, about nine tenths seen once. Sequencing used peripheral blood. The source is an elderly woman with active COVID-19.

The chain carries TRBV19 and TRBJ2-5, with 8 bases aligning to TRBD1. After removal of 5 bases from V and 4 bases from J, the junction contained 6 bases not matched to a gene. This CDR3 contains 14 residues. CDR1 is LNHDA, CDR2 SQIVND, per germline (reference sequence). The CDR3 protein is CASSDGQGAETQYF. The CDR3 DNA sequence: TGTGCCAGTAGTGACGGACAGGGCGCAGAGACCCAGTACTTC. Combining the CDR3 with reference TRBV19 and TRBJ2-5 gives the whole variable domain DGGITQSPKYLFRKEGQNVTLSCEQNLNHDAMYWYRQDPGQGLRLIYYSQIVNDFQKGDIAEGYSVSREKKESFPLTVTSAQKNPTAFYLCASSDGQGAETQYFGPGTRLLVL.

The CDR3 DNA is TGTGCCACCAGTGAAGGACTGGGGGCTAGGTGGGTCAATGAGCAGTTCTTC. Protein: CATSEGLGARWVNEQFF. The rearrangement links TRBV24-1 to TRBJ2-1; possible D gene TRBD1, 6 bases. Trimming removed 4 bases from V and 6 bases from J, with 21 bases in between. CDR3 size: 17 residues. From germline, CDR1 is KGHDR and CDR2 SFDVKD.

The rearrangement joins TRBV9 to TRBJ2-7, with D tentatively TRBD1 (6 bases). CDR3 length: 14 residues. Germline V gene data show CDR1 as SGDLS and CDR2 as YYNGEE. V was shortened by 4 bases and J by 0 bases, with 11 bases between the two germline ends. The chain's CDR3 is CASSPGTPSYEQYF. CDR3 coding DNA: TGTGCCAGCAGCCCCGGGACACCCTCCTACGAGCAGTACTTC. The full variable domain, rest sourced from reference TRBV9 and TRBJ2-7, is DSGVTQTPKHLITATGQRVTLRCSPRSGDLSVYWYQQSLDQGLQFLIQYYNGEERAKGNILERFSAQQFPDLHSELNLSSLELGDSALYFCASSPGTPSYEQYFGPGTRLTVT.

This clone was recorded once. This chain links TRBV7-9 with TRBJ1-6; the match to TRBD1 covers 7 bases. Looked up from germline, CDR1 is SEHNR and CDR2 is FQNEAQ (reference sequence). The V and J ends lost 2 bases and 4 bases, in that order; junction bases with no gene match: 5. CDR3 length equals 16 residues. CDR3 region: CASSLTSGQYNSPLHF. The CDR3 nucleotides read TGTGCCAGCAGCTTAACGTCGGGACAGTATAATTCACCCCTCCACTTT.

The chain recombines TRBV5-1 with TRBJ1-1; possible D gene TRBD1, 5 bases. The length of the CDR3 is 14 residues. Germline V gives CDR1 SGHRS, CDR2 YFSETQ. V lost 0 bases and J 4 bases, leaving 10 bases between the germline ends. The CDR3, as DNA: TGCGCCAGCAGCTTGGCTTCGGGGGGCACTGAAGCTTTCTTT. Residues: CASSLASGGTEAFF. Full variable domain (missing parts from reference TRBV5-1 and TRBJ1-1): KAGVTQTPRYLIKTRGQQVTLSCSPISGHRSVSWYQQTPGQGLQFLFEYFSETQRNKGNFPGRFSGRQFSNSRSEMNVSTLELGDSALYLCASSLASGGTEAFFGQGTRLTVV.

This sequence joins TRBV28 and TRBJ2-1; 12 positions agree with TRBD2. The CDR3 loop spans 15 amino acids. Germline lookup yields CDR1 MDHEN and CDR2 SYDVKM. V shed 5 bases and J 5 bases; nucleotides not matched to a gene: 4. The CDR3 protein is CASSLAGGVDNEQFF. The CDR3 nucleotides are TGTGCCAGCAGTCTAGCGGGAGGGGTCGACAATGAGCAGTTCTTC.

The V and J genes are TRBV7-2 and TRBJ1-3; TRBD1 might be the D (5 bases). CDR1 and CDR2 (germline): SGHTA, FQGNSA. The ends were cut back, 5 bases at V and 4 bases at J, with 9 bases in the middle. The CDR3 has 13 residues. DNA of the CDR3: TGTGCCAGCAGCCCTGGGGGGGGAAACACCATATATTTT. Translation gives CASSPGGGNTIYF.